Each of the 20 T cell receptor beta chains below was sequenced from the same sample in a study of early T cells in non-severe SARS-CoV-2 infection. TCRdb recomputed calls from the 5' RACE reads with MiXCR, one row per CDR3 protein. The profile shows tens of thousands of distinct CDR3 sequences, about 3.8% of them singletons. Sequences were obtained from whole blood. All receptors come from an adult who was a healthcare worker with PCR-confirmed SARS-CoV-2 infection or an uninfected control (not recorded which).

This clonotype has at least ten counts. The rearrangement uses TRBV28 and TRBJ2-7; a weak D match, TRBD2 (5 bases). Germline V lookup: CDR1 MDHEN, CDR2 SYDVKM. The CDR3 is made up of 12 amino acids. V was trimmed by 3 bases and J by 9 bases, leaving 12 bases between them. The DNA for the CDR3 is TGTGCCAGCAGTTTCGGGGTACTGGGGCAGTACTTC. Its protein product is CASSFGVLGQYF.

The chain uses TRBV6-2 or TRBV6-3 and TRBJ2-7; 8 nucleotides align to TRBD1. Germline-derived CDR1 and CDR2 are MNHEY and SVGEGT. This CDR3 has 15 amino acids. Losses at the gene ends were 6 bases for V and 3 bases for J; bases not matched to a gene: 10. CDR3 protein: CASSTRRGLHYEQYF. CDR3 coding DNA: TGTGCCAGCAGCACCCGCAGGGGGCTTCACTACGAGCAGTACTTC.

In its sample, this clonotype was seen a few times. This chain connects TRBV19 to TRBJ2-3, with D possibly matching TRBD2 (6 bases). The CDR3 contains 13 residues. With 3 bases removed from V and 4 bases from J, the gap between germline ends came to 8 bases. Germline-derived CDR1 and CDR2 are LNHDA and SQIVND (reference sequence). DNA of the CDR3: TGTGCCAGTAGTATCCTAGCGTCAGATACGCAGTATTTT. It codes for CASSILASDTQYF.

The chain recombines TRBV28 with TRBJ2-2; 9 bases are shared with TRBD1. The length of the CDR3 is 15 residues. V shed 6 bases, J shed 4 bases, and the junction held 6 bases outside the gene matches. The germline V gene has CDR1 MDHEN and CDR2 SYDVKM. The CDR3 region is CASSTGTGFTGELFF. Written as DNA, the CDR3 is TGTGCCAGCAGCACTGGGACAGGGTTCACCGGGGAGCTGTTTTTT.

This clonotype showed up many times. The chain joins TRBV6-5 to TRBJ2-7, with TRBD1 matching over 8 bases. V shed 2 bases, J shed 3 bases, and the junction held 3 bases outside the gene matches. Germline lookup yields CDR1 MNHEY and CDR2 SVGAGI. The CDR3 totals 14 residues. The CDR3 reads CASSYGQGDYEQYF. DNA for the CDR3: TGTGCCAGCAGTTACGGACAGGGCGACTACGAGCAGTACTTC.

Many counts were recorded for this clonotype. The chain employs TRBV7-3 and TRBJ1-1; 8 nucleotides agree with TRBD1. J was trimmed by 3 bases and V by 5 bases; bases with no gene match: 8. The germline V gene encodes CDR1 SGHTA and CDR2 FQGTGA. There are 15 residues in the CDR3. The DNA for the CDR3 is TGTGCCAGCAGCCTCGAGACAGGGGTAGACACTGAAGCTTTCTTT. It translates to CASSLETGVDTEAFF.

This clonotype appeared many times. The chain is built from TRBV27 and TRBJ1-5, with 9 bases identical to TRBD1. The V and J ends lost 2 bases and 3 bases, in that order; junction bases with no gene match: 8. The CDR3 has 17 amino acids. Germline V gene lookup returns CDR1 MNHEY and CDR2 SMNVEV (reference sequence). The CDR3 DNA follows: TGTGCCAGCAGTTTACCCCTACAGGGGGCGTCCAATCAGCCCCAGCATTTT. Amino acid sequence: CASSLPLQGASNQPQHF.

The table lists this clonotype with a few counts. The rearrangement joins TRBV27 to TRBJ2-3, with TRBD2 identical over 10 bases. CDR3 length equals 12 residues. Germline trimming cut 6 bases from V and 8 bases from J; bases unmatched to any gene: 2. Germline CDR1 is MNHEY and CDR2 is SMNVEV (reference sequence). The CDR3 sequence: CASSLAGATQYF. Written as DNA, the CDR3 is TGTGCCAGCAGCCTAGCGGGAGCTACGCAGTATTTT.

Many counts were recorded for this clonotype. The J gene is TRBJ2-7, the V gene TRBV5-1, with 8 bases lining up with TRBD1. CDR3 size: 15 residues. Germline CDR1 SGHRS, CDR2 YFSETQ. V lost 5 bases to trimming and J lost 7 bases; unmatched junction nucleotides: 14. CDR3 amino acids: CASRPGGQGPLEQYF. DNA for the CDR3: TGCGCCAGCAGACCGGGCGGACAGGGCCCTCTTGAGCAGTACTTC.

By proportion, this clonotype is medium-sized. This sequence joins TRBV6-1 and TRBJ2-3; 10 bases line up with TRBD2. Germline CDR1 and CDR2: MNHNS and SASEGT. V was pared by 4 bases and J by 1 base, with 5 bases of the junction left unmatched. CDR3 length equals 16 residues. This chain's CDR3 is CASSGASGSGTDTQYF. The CDR3 DNA reads as TGTGCCAGCAGTGGGGCTAGCGGGAGCGGCACAGATACGCAGTATTTT.

This clonotype was detected ten times or more. This chain joins TRBV12-3 or TRBV12-4 and TRBJ2-1; TRBD2 might be the D (6 bases). CDR3 length equals 13 residues. With 6 bases removed from V and 5 bases from J, the gap between germline ends came to 11 bases. Written as DNA, the CDR3 is TGTGCCAGCAGCCCCGGGAGAAACAATGAGCAGTTCTTC. Protein product: CASSPGRNNEQFF.

This clonotype was found many times. The rearrangement joins TRBV6-2 or TRBV6-3 to TRBJ2-7; the D gene is possibly TRBD2 (6 bases). Trimming removed 6 bases at V and 2 bases at J, with 14 bases between. Germline lookup yields CDR1 MNHEY and CDR2 SVGEGT. The CDR3 sequence is 14 residues long. CDR3 in amino acids: CASRRSGAPYEQYF. The DNA of the CDR3 is TGTGCCAGCAGGAGGTCGGGAGCCCCCTACGAGCAGTACTTC.

This clonotype came up many times. V and J are TRBV3-1 and TRBJ2-3, with 12 bases aligning to TRBD2. CDR3 length equals 16 residues. The V segment lost 1 base and the J segment 4 bases; nucleotides outside the gene matches: 3. Germline loops: CDR1 LGHDT, CDR2 YNNKEL (reference sequence). CDR3 sequence (DNA): TGTGCCAGCAGCCAAGGACTAGCGGGGGTCTCAGATACGCAGTATTTT. It encodes CASSQGLAGVSDTQYF.

With respect to this clonotype: A read error may produce the germline difference seen at one junction end. The chain employs TRBV2 and TRBJ2-3, with 10 bases identical to TRBD2. Germline CDR1 reads SNHLY; CDR2 reads FYNNEI. The CDR3 sequence is 16 residues long. CDR3 sequence: CASRALAGASGDTQFF. The CDR3 nucleotides are TGTGCCAGCAGAGCGCTAGCGGGGGCCTCGGGAGATACGCAGTTTTTT.

This clonotype appeared many times. The chain links TRBV29-1 to TRBJ2-7; D possibly corresponds to TRBD2 (6 bases). CDR1 is SQVTM and CDR2 is ANQGSEA in the germline V gene. The V and J ends lost 7 bases and 3 bases respectively, with 10 bases between them. CDR3 length equals 11 residues. The DNA for the CDR3 is TGCAGCGGCGGGACTGGCTACGAGCAGTACTTC. This codes for CSGGTGYEQYF.

This clonotype was recorded many times. The chain is built from TRBV4-3 and TRBJ1-1, with D possibly matching TRBD1 (5 bases). V was shortened by 0 bases and J by 0 bases, with 14 bases between the two germline ends. CDR1 LGHNA and CDR2 YSLEER come from the germline V gene. CDR3 length equals 17 residues. The CDR3 sequence is CASSQDLRGPMNTEAFF. The CDR3 DNA reads TGCGCCAGCAGCCAAGATCTGAGGGGACCCATGAACACTGAAGCTTTCTTT.

This clonotype was picked up many times. This sequence joins TRBV4-1 and TRBJ1-2, with D unresolved. The CDR3 has 13 amino acids. CDR1 is MGHRA and CDR2 is YSYEKL in the germline V gene. Trimming pared 0 bases from V and 4 bases from J, leaving 6 bases between. The CDR3 loop reads CASSQDRFYGYTF. The CDR3 region has the DNA TGCGCCAGCAGCCAAGACAGATTCTATGGCTACACCTTC.

This clonotype was seen repeatedly, ten times or more. J is TRBJ2-1 and V is TRBV7-6, with 8 nucleotides matching TRBD2. This CDR3 has 14 residues. Per the germline V gene, CDR1 is SGHVS and CDR2 is FNYEAQ. The V gene end was trimmed by 1 base and the J gene end by 7 bases; junction bases not matched to a gene: 3. CDR3 residues: CASSLEASGNEQFF. The CDR3 DNA follows: TGTGCCAGCAGCTTAGAAGCTAGCGGGAATGAGCAGTTCTTC.

This clonotype turned up a few times. The chain combines TRBV6-5 with TRBJ2-5, with D tentatively TRBD1 or TRBD2 (5 bases each). Trimming removed 2 bases at V and 3 bases at J, with 10 bases between. Per germline, CDR1 MNHEY and CDR2 SVGAGI. This CDR3 has 14 residues. In nucleotides, the CDR3 is TGTGCCAGCAGTTACGGGGGTGTCGAAGAGACCCAGTACTTC. This gives the protein CASSYGGVEETQYF.

Many counts were recorded for this clonotype. The CDR3 DNA sequence: TGTGCCAGCAGCCAGCCACCCATCGGGGGGGTGCAGTTCTTC. It translates to CASSQPPIGGVQFF. The J gene is TRBJ2-1, the V gene TRBV3-1, with TRBD2 matching over 8 bases. Germline V gives CDR1 LGHDT, CDR2 YNNKEL (reference sequence). The CDR3 is made up of 14 amino acids. V shed 3 bases, J shed 12 bases, and the junction held 10 bases outside the gene matches.